The rows below give T cell receptor beta chains drawn from one sample of a study of blood T cells in healthy people across ages. A single record per CDR3 protein comes from TCRdb applying MiXCR to the 5' RACE reads. The top ten hold roughly 3.1% of the sample, which has more than 650,000 distinct CDR3 sequences, 20% to 30% seen once. These records were also assigned to another study, of T cells of mothers and their children.

The sequencing sample was made of blood. The source is a boy aged 5 to 17 in good health. CDR3s include the opening cysteine and the closing phenylalanine or tryptophan. Each record gives: V gene, clone size, J gene, D gene, CDR3 DNA, CDR3 protein. A D gene is named only where the DNA matches it firmly. Clone size is given for some rows only: seen once, a few or many times, or a class if the clone is expanded.

TRBV12-3/TRBV12-4	many	TRBJ2-5	TRBD1	TGTGCCAGCAGTATAGGGGGCAAGATGGAGACCCAGTACTTC	CASSIGGKMETQYF
TRBV5-1	-	TRBJ1-1	-	TGCGCCAGCAGTTCTACTTGGGGAACGGACACTGAAGCTTTCTTT	CASSSTWGTDTEAFF
TRBV20-1	-	TRBJ1-2	TRBD1	TGCAGTGCCTCACCCTCCGGGACAGGGGGATTCTATGGCTACACCTTC	CSASPSGTGGFYGYTF
TRBV29-1	-	TRBJ2-2	TRBD2	TGCAGCGCTGGGGGGGAGGAGCTGTTTTTT	CSAGGEELFF
TRBV5-1	few	TRBJ2-3	-	TGCGCCAGCAGCTTGGCCCCCCGCTCAACATACACAGATACGCAGTATTTT	CASSLAPRSTYTDTQYF
TRBV12-3/TRBV12-4	-	TRBJ1-4	-	TGTGCCAGCAGCGTCCTGCGCCGGGAAAAACTGTTTTTT	CASSVLRREKLFF
TRBV29-1	few	TRBJ1-2	TRBD1	TGCAGCGTTGAACAGGGGGGGGACTATGGCTACACCTTC	CSVEQGGDYGYTF
TRBV25-1	few	TRBJ2-5	-	TGTGCCAGCAGTGATGCTAGGGGCTCTAGGACCCAGTACTTC	CASSDARGSRTQYF
TRBV20-1	few	TRBJ2-5	-	TGCAGTGCTGGAGGGGGGTTACGGGAGACCCAGTACTTC	CSAGGGLRETQYF
TRBV20-1	-	TRBJ2-7	TRBD2	TGCAGTGCTATCTCAGGGACTAGAGGTTTTTTCGAGCAGTACTTC	CSAISGTRGFFEQYF
TRBV6-6	-	TRBJ1-1	-	TGTGCCAGCAGTTACGCGACCGGCACTGAAGCTTTCTTT	CASSYATGTEAFF
TRBV20-1	-	TRBJ2-5	-	TGCAGTGCTTCACGGGACTCCCTGCTCCCCGGAGAGACCCAGTACTTT	CSASRDSLLPGETQYF
TRBV5-1	few	TRBJ2-7	TRBD1	TGCGCCAGCAGCCCTTCCGGGACAGGGAGATACGAGCAGTACTTC	CASSPSGTGRYEQYF
TRBV19	-	TRBJ1-2	-	TGTGCCAGTAGTATAGATGTCGAGGGTATGGACTATGGCTACACCTTC	CASSIDVEGMDYGYTF
TRBV12-3/TRBV12-4	many	TRBJ1-4	TRBD1	TGTGCCAGCAGTCTACAGGGGGCAGGTGAAAAACTGTTTTTT	CASSLQGAGEKLFF
TRBV5-1	few	TRBJ2-7	-	TGCGCCAGCAGCCGGGACACTAACTACGAGCAGTACTTC	CASSRDTNYEQYF
TRBV29-1	-	TRBJ1-2	-	TGCAGCGTTGAAGGGCACCCTTGGGGGAGGTCAACCTATGGCTACACCTTC	CSVEGHPWGRSTYGYTF
TRBV5-1	many	TRBJ2-5	TRBD2	TGCGCCAGCAGCTTGGTTCCCGCTAGCGGGGCAGAGACCCAGTACTTC	CASSLVPASGAETQYF
TRBV6-5	-	TRBJ2-3	-	TGTGCCAGCAGAGCCTATTCGGGGGCGACAGATACGCAGTATTTT	CASRAYSGATDTQYF
TRBV2	few	TRBJ1-6	-	TGTGCCAGCCAAGAGGAAGGGACACGAAATTCACCCCTCCACTTT	CASQEEGTRNSPLHF
TRBV29-1	few	TRBJ2-3	TRBD2	TGCAGCGTTGAAAAGGGGACTACCAGCACAGATACGCAGTATTTT	CSVEKGTTSTDTQYF
TRBV28	-	TRBJ2-7	-	TGTGCCAGCAGTCTCCAGGATTACGAGCAGTACTTC	CASSLQDYEQYF
TRBV2	-	TRBJ2-2	-	TGTGCCAGCACAGAGTCTGGGAAGACGGCCGAGGAGCTGTTTTTT	CASTESGKTAEELFF
TRBV9	-	TRBJ2-7	-	TGTGCCAGCAGCCCTGGGGGCGTACCCTCCTACGAGCAGTACTTC	CASSPGGVPSYEQYF
TRBV12-5	-	TRBJ2-5	TRBD1	TGTGCTAGTGGTTTGGCAGGGGGAGAGACCCAGTACTTC	CASGLAGGETQYF
TRBV10-3	few	TRBJ2-5	TRBD2	TGTGCCATCAGTGAGCAGGGCGGGGGGCTTGAGACCCAGTACTTC	CAISEQGGGLETQYF
TRBV5-1	-	TRBJ2-7	TRBD1	TGCGCCAGCAGCTTACTCGGGACAGGCATCTACGAGCAGTACTTC	CASSLLGTGIYEQYF
TRBV6-2/TRBV6-3	-	TRBJ2-3	-	TGTGCCAGCAGTTACTCGAGTCGCACAGATACGCAGTATTTT	CASSYSSRTDTQYF
TRBV20-1	-	TRBJ1-2	TRBD1	TGCAGTGCTAGAGGAGGGACAGGGGCTTTTAACTATGGCTACACCTTC	CSARGGTGAFNYGYTF
TRBV6-5	-	TRBJ1-5	-	TGTGCCAGCGGTCACCGGGGGTATCAGCCCCAGCATTTT	CASGHRGYQPQHF
TRBV6-6	-	TRBJ1-4	TRBD1	TGTGCCGCCCTGGGACAGCCGAATGAAAAACTGTTTTTT	CAALGQPNEKLFF
TRBV24-1	-	TRBJ2-2	-	TGTGCCACCAGTAACTCCCCAACCGGGGAGCTGTTTTTT	CATSNSPTGELFF
TRBV11-2	-	TRBJ2-1	TRBD2	TGTGCCAGCAGCCCGGTGGGAAGCGGGGGGGCACAAGATGAGCAGTTCTTC	CASSPVGSGGAQDEQFF
TRBV7-9	-	TRBJ2-5	TRBD1	TGTGCCAGCAGCCGAGGGACAGGCAAGGTCGAGACCCAGTACTTC	CASSRGTGKVETQYF
TRBV5-1	few	TRBJ2-1	TRBD1	TGCGCCAGCAGCTTGGTCAGGGGGACAGCACACAATGAGCAGTTCTTC	CASSLVRGTAHNEQFF
TRBV3-1	few	TRBJ2-3	TRBD2	TGTGCCAGCAGCCCGGGACTAGCGGGGCGCACAGATACGCAGTATTTT	CASSPGLAGRTDTQYF
TRBV25-1	many	TRBJ2-7	TRBD2	TGTGCCAGCAGTGAGGAGAAAGCGGGGGACCCCTACGAGCAGTACTTC	CASSEEKAGDPYEQYF
TRBV6-2/TRBV6-3	-	TRBJ2-4	TRBD1	TGTGCCAGCAGCAGGGGGTCGGCCAAAAACATTCAGTACTTC	CASSRGSAKNIQYF
TRBV20-1	-	TRBJ2-1	TRBD1	TGCAGTGTCGCGGGACAGGACAACAATGAGCAGTTCTTC	CSVAGQDNNEQFF
TRBV6-5	-	TRBJ1-3	-	TGTGCCAGCAGTTTTGGGACTGCTCGCTCTGGAAACACCATATATTTT	CASSFGTARSGNTIYF
TRBV7-9	-	TRBJ1-4	-	TGTGCCAGCAGCCCCGACGGTGCGGCAACTAATGAAAAACTGTTTTTT	CASSPDGAATNEKLFF
TRBV28	few	TRBJ1-2	-	TGTGCCAGCAGTTCGGCAGGGCGCAACTATGGCTACACCTTC	CASSSAGRNYGYTF
TRBV12-3/TRBV12-4	-	TRBJ2-5	TRBD2	TGTGCCAGCAGTTTAAGGAGCGGGGGATTAAAAGGGACCCAGTACTTC	CASSLRSGGLKGTQYF
TRBV29-1	few	TRBJ2-7	TRBD2	TGCAGCGTGTTAGCGGGGGAAGGCGAGCAGTACTTC	CSVLAGEGEQYF
TRBV6-1	-	TRBJ2-5	TRBD2	TGTGCCAGCAGTGCCACTAGCGGGGGCGTAGAGACCCAGTACTTC	CASSATSGGVETQYF
TRBV12-3/TRBV12-4	-	TRBJ1-2	-	TGTGCCAGCAGCCCGGGGCAGATTCATAACTATGGCTACACCTTC	CASSPGQIHNYGYTF
TRBV6-2/TRBV6-3	-	TRBJ2-5	-	TGTGCCAGCAGAGATTTATCAGCAGGGACCCAGTACTTC	CASRDLSAGTQYF
TRBV12-3/TRBV12-4	-	TRBJ2-3	-	TGTGCCAGCACACTAAGGGGGGGCACAGATACGCAGTATTTT	CASTLRGGTDTQYF
TRBV12-5	few	TRBJ2-3	TRBD2	TGTGCTAGTGGTTTGGTAACGAGCGGGGGACCGAGGGATACGCAGTATTTT	CASGLVTSGGPRDTQYF
TRBV29-1	-	TRBJ2-3	TRBD1	TGCAGCGCCCACAGGGGCTGGAAAGATACGCAGTATTTT	CSAHRGWKDTQYF
TRBV9	-	TRBJ2-5	-	TGTGCCAGCAGCGAAGGGGGAAGGCTTGGAGAGACCCAGTACTTC	CASSEGGRLGETQYF